This T cell receptor beta chain was captured by sequencing in a study of cytomegalovirus exposure and HLA in healthy donors. Study results and limitations: Within a later analysis, the majority of CMV-associated TCR beta chains appeared HLA-restricted.

This clone showed up just a few times. Its antigen remains unknown. Germline CDR1 and CDR2: MNHNS and SASEGT. Trimming removed 8 bases at V and 4 bases at J, with 20 bases between. This CDR3 comprises 15 residues. At sampling all donors were nominally healthy, likely with unrecorded immune exposures. 60 Vbeta and 13 Jbeta primers were used in PCR. The protocol was immunoSEQ multiplex PCR, while the TCRdb copy is restricted to in-frame clones and leaves out a portion. The data show under 200,000 clones, about 68% seen once. The specimen sequenced was PBMCs. The V and J genes are TRBV6-1 and TRBJ2-5; possibly TRBD2 for D (5 bases). This TCR was recovered from a female donor in good health and CMV-seronegative. CDR3 in amino acids: CASRITAEGGETQYF. CDR3 coding DNA: TGTGCCAGCCGCATAACTGCCGAGGGTGGAGAGACCCAGTACTTC.